This is a list of T cell receptor beta chains from one sample in a study of shared clonotypes between healthy human individuals. Sequenced by immunoSEQ multiplex PCR; TCRdb stores in-frame clones only, minus some. The table records millions of clones, more than 90% of them present only once. Specimen: naive CD4+ T cells sorted from blood. The receptors derive from a man between 18 and 35 years old in good health. Each CDR3 is given with its conserved first and last residue. Each record gives: J gene, clone size, D gene, V gene, CDR3 DNA, CDR3 protein. A D gene is named only where the DNA matches it firmly. Rows give clone size only sometimes, using once, few, many, or a class for an expanded clone.

>TRBJ1-2|.|.|TRBV6-6
TGTGCCAGCAGTTATCGGGGAGACGGCTATGGCTACACCTTC
CASSYRGDGYGYTF
>TRBJ1-1|.|.|TRBV6-5
TGTGCCAGCAGTTGGGGGGGAGTGAACACTGAAGCTTTCTTT
CASSWGGVNTEAFF
>TRBJ1-1|few|.|TRBV19
TGTGCCAGTAGTATTGTGGACACTGAAGCTTTCTTT
CASSIVDTEAFF
>TRBJ2-7|.|TRBD1|TRBV6-6
TGTGCCAGCAGTTACCAAGGGGGCACGTACGAGCAGTACTTC
CASSYQGGTYEQYF
>TRBJ1-1|few|TRBD1|TRBV30
TGTGCCTATGTTACAGGGGCTCCCACTGAAGCTTTCTTT
CAYVTGAPTEAFF
>TRBJ1-1|.|.|TRBV10-3
TGTGCCACTTGCGACATGATCGACACTGAAGCTTTCTTT
CATCDMIDTEAFF
>TRBJ1-1|.|.|TRBV28
TGTGCCAGCAGTCTCGTCCTGAACACTGAAGCTTTCTTT
CASSLVLNTEAFF
>TRBJ2-5|.|.|TRBV20-1
TGCAGTGCTGTCTGGGAGACCCAGTACTTC
CSAVWETQYF
>TRBJ2-1|.|TRBD2|TRBV5-6
TGTGCCAGCAGTCGTACTAGCGGGAGTTACAATGAGCAGTTCTTC
CASSRTSGSYNEQFF
>TRBJ1-1|.|.|TRBV6-5
TGTGCCAGCACCAGGGGCTTGGGCACTGAAGCTTTCTTT
CASTRGLGTEAFF
>TRBJ1-6|.|TRBD1|TRBV6-1
TGTGCCAGCAGCGAACAGGGGGGAACGTATAATTCACCCCTCCACTTT
CASSEQGGTYNSPLHF
>TRBJ2-1|.|.|TRBV5-1
TGCGCCAGCAGCTTGGAACGCGGGGCCTACAATGAGCAGTTCTTC
CASSLERGAYNEQFF
>TRBJ2-1|.|TRBD2|TRBV5-1
TGCGCCAGCAGCTTGGGCATTAGCGGGGGGCCCTACAATGAGCAGTTCTTC
CASSLGISGGPYNEQFF
>TRBJ1-2|.|TRBD1|TRBV12-5
TGTGCTAGTGGTTTGGACCCAGGGGGGTCGGGTAACTATGGCTACACCTTC
CASGLDPGGSGNYGYTF
>TRBJ1-1|.|.|TRBV28
TGTGCCAGCACCAAACCCTCCCACAGCTTCACTGAAGCTTTCTTT
CASTKPSHSFTEAFF
>TRBJ2-5|.|.|TRBV6-6
TGTGCCAGCAGTTATCGGCAGGGAGGAGAGACCCAGTACTTC
CASSYRQGGETQYF
>TRBJ2-3|.|.|TRBV6-6
TGTGCCAGCAGTTACGACATGGATACGCAGTATTTT
CASSYDMDTQYF
>TRBJ1-4|.|TRBD1|TRBV29-1
TGCAGCGTCGGACAGGGAGCTGAAAAACTGTTTTTT
CSVGQGAEKLFF
>TRBJ1-2|.|.|TRBV14
TGTGCCAGCAGCCAAGATGACAGAACTTACCTCGGCGGCTACACCTTC
CASSQDDRTYLGGYTF
>TRBJ1-1|.|TRBD1|TRBV7-2
TGTGCCAGCAGCTTAGGACAGGGGACTGAAGCTTTCTTT
CASSLGQGTEAFF
>TRBJ2-3|.|.|TRBV15
TGTGCCACCAGCAGAGACCTACTAGCCATTAGCACAGATACGCAGTATTTT
CATSRDLLAISTDTQYF
>TRBJ1-5|.|.|TRBV2
TGTGCCAGCAGTGACAGGGGAAGTCAGCCCCAGCATTTT
CASSDRGSQPQHF
>TRBJ1-2|.|TRBD1|TRBV7-2
TGTGCCAGCAGCTTCGGACAGGGCGTCTATGGCTACACCTTC
CASSFGQGVYGYTF
>TRBJ1-3|.|.|TRBV30
TGTGCCTGGAGTCAAGAATTTCCTGGAAGCACCATATATTTT
CAWSQEFPGSTIYF
>TRBJ1-3|.|TRBD1|TRBV2
TGTGCCAGCACCTTGGACAGGGGAAACACCATATATTTT
CASTLDRGNTIYF
>TRBJ1-1|.|.|TRBV19
TGTGCCAGTAGTCCCCTGGACAGCCGGAACACTGAAGCTTTCTTT
CASSPLDSRNTEAFF
>TRBJ1-2|.|TRBD1|TRBV6-4
TGTGCCAGCAGCCAGACAGGGGACTATGGCTACACCTTC
CASSQTGDYGYTF
>TRBJ2-2|.|.|TRBV11-2
TGTGCCAGCAGCTTAGTGACGGGGAAAGGAACCGGGGAGCTGTTTTTT
CASSLVTGKGTGELFF
>TRBJ1-4|.|TRBD1|TRBV18
TGTGCCAGCTCACCCCCCGGGACAGGGGCAATAACTAATGAAAAACTGTTTTTT
CASSPPGTGAITNEKLFF
>TRBJ1-6|.|.|TRBV4-2
TGTGCCAGCAGCCACCCGGCGGGAGCGGCGGTTGATAATTCACCCCTCCACTTT
CASSHPAGAAVDNSPLHF
>TRBJ1-1|.|TRBD1|TRBV6-5
TGTGCCAGCACCCTCCCCCGGACAGGGACTGGTGAAGCTTTCTTT
CASTLPRTGTGEAFF
>TRBJ1-2|.|.|TRBV2
TGTGCCAGCGGAGGCTATGGCTACACCTTC
CASGGYGYTF
>TRBJ1-6|.|TRBD1|TRBV18
TGTGCCAGCTCACCGGGGGGACAGGGGGGTTCACCCCTCCACTTT
CASSPGGQGGSPLHF
>TRBJ1-1|.|.|TRBV6-1
TGTGCCAGCAGTGAAGCGTCTAAGGGGGATGAAGCTTTCTTT
CASSEASKGDEAFF
>TRBJ2-7|.|TRBD2|TRBV6-6
TGTGCCAGCAGTTCCGGGACTAGGAGTCGCGAGCAGTACTTC
CASSSGTRSREQYF
>TRBJ1-2|.|.|TRBV6-6
TGTGCCAGCAGTTATACAGAGGGTGGGTATGGCTACACCTTC
CASSYTEGGYGYTF
>TRBJ1-3|.|.|TRBV11-2
TGTGCCAGCAGCTTAAGTGGGCTGTCTGGAAACACCATATATTTT
CASSLSGLSGNTIYF
>TRBJ2-6|.|.|TRBV25-1
TGTGCCAGCAGTGAATTCCGCCAGGGGGGGTCTGGGGCCAACGTCCTGACTTTC
CASSEFRQGGSGANVLTF
>TRBJ2-3|.|.|TRBV5-4
TGTGCCAGCAGCTTTGGGGGGTTTGGCACAGATACGCAGTATTTT
CASSFGGFGTDTQYF
>TRBJ1-3|.|.|TRBV29-1
TGCAGCGTTGAAGAGTCGGACCTTGGAAACACCATATATTTT
CSVEESDLGNTIYF
>TRBJ2-2|.|.|TRBV2
TGTGCCAGCAGTGATCGCGGCGGTCCGAACACCGGGGAGCTGTTTTTT
CASSDRGGPNTGELFF
>TRBJ2-3|.|.|TRBV18
TGTGCCAGCTCACCTAACAGGGAAGATACGCAGTATTTT
CASSPNREDTQYF
>TRBJ1-1|.|.|TRBV5-1
TGCGCCAGCAGCCAGTCCCGGGACACGAGAGGTGAAGCTTTCTTT
CASSQSRDTRGEAFF
>TRBJ1-1|.|.|TRBV11-3
TGTGCCAGCAGCTCCGGACGGTACACTGAAGCTTTCTTT
CASSSGRYTEAFF
>TRBJ2-7|.|TRBD2|TRBV7-2
TGTGCCAGCAGCTTAGGGAGCGGGACCGGACTTCTATTC
CASSLGSGTGLLF
>TRBJ1-6|.|.|TRBV18
TGTGCCAGCTCACCACTCGACAGCACCAATAATTCACCCCTCCACTTT
CASSPLDSTNNSPLHF
>TRBJ1-2|.|.|TRBV28
TGTGCCAGCAGTTTGAGTTCGGTGTATGGCTACACCTTC
CASSLSSVYGYTF
>TRBJ2-1|.|.|TRBV15
TGTGCCACCAGCAGAGATGGCGGGATAAACAATGAGCAGTTCTTC
CATSRDGGINNEQFF